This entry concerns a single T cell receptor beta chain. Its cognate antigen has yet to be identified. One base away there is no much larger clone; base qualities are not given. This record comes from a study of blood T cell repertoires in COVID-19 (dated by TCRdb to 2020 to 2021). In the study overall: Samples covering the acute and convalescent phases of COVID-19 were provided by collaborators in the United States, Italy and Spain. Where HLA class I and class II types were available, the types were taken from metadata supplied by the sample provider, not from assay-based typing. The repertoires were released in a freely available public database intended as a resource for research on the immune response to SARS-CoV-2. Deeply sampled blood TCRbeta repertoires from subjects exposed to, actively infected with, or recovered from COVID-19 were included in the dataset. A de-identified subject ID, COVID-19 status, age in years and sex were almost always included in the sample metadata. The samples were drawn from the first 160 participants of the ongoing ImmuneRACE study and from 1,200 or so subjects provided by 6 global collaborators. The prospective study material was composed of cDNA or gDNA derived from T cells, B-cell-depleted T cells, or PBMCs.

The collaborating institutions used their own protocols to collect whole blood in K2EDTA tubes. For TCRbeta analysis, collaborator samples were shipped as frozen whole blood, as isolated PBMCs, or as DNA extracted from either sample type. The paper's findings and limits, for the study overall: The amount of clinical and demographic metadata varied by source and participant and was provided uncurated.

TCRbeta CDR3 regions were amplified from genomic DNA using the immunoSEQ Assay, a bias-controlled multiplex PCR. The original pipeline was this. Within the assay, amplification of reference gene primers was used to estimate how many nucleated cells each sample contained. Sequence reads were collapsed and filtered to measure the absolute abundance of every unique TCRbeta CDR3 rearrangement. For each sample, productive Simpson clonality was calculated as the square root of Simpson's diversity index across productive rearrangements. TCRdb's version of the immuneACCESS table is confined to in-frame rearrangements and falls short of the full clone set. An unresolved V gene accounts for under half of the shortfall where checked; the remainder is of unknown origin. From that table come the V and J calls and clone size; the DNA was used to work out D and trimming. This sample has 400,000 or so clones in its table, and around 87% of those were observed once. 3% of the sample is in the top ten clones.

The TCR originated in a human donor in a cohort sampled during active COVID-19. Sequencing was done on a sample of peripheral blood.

The CDR3 amino acid sequence is: CASMSYNDRGRNSPLHF. The sequenced DNA is TGCGCCAGCATGTCCTACAACGACAGGGGACGTAATTCACCCCTCCACTTT. Here the chain combines TRBV10-2 and TRBJ1-6; the junction holds 8 bases that match TRBD1. The junction shows trimming of 7 bases on V and 6 bases on J, and the gene matches do not reach 14 bases of it. CDR1 and CDR2 were assigned from the germline V gene as WSHSY and SAAADI. The CDR3, from cysteine to phenylalanine, totals 17 residues. Left in the record is the CDR3 DNA by itself, 51 bases read in frame from the first base.